Each of the 22 T cell receptor beta chains below was sequenced from the same sample in a study of blood T cell repertoires in COVID-19. Using immunoSEQ multiplex PCR, the repertoire was profiled, and TCRdb retains in-frame clones only, with some absent. The sample contains under 45,000 clones, around 80% of which appear only once. Sequencing was performed on peripheral blood. These TCRs come from a man aged 60-69 years with active COVID-19.

The rearrangement joins TRBV29-1 to TRBJ2-1; a weak D match, TRBD2 (6 bases). V lost 0 bases, J lost 12 bases, and 12 bases lay in between. In germline, CDR1 is SQVTM, CDR2 ANQGSEA. The CDR3 totals 12 residues. The CDR3 bases are TGCAGCGTTGAAGATCGTCCCGGGGGGCAGTTCTTC. Encoded protein: CSVEDRPGGQFF.

The V call is TRBV10-1, the J call TRBJ2-3, with 7 bases identical to TRBD1. CDR1 WNHNN and CDR2 SYGVQD come from the germline V gene (reference sequence). The CDR3 spans 16 residues. Trimming took 3 bases from V and 0 from J; bases not matched to a gene: 6. CDR3 nucleotides: TGCGCCAGCAGTGACTCACAGGGGCTAAGCACAGATACGCAGTATTTT. Its translation is CASSDSQGLSTDTQYF.

The CDR3 region has the DNA TGCGCCAGCAGCCAAGATATCGGGGGGAACGGCTACACCTTC. Translated: CASSQDIGGNGYTF. This rearrangement joins TRBV4-3 to TRBJ1-2; weak D call: TRBD1 (5 bases). Germline V gene sequence: CDR1 LGHNA, CDR2 YSLEER. V lost 0 bases and J 8 bases, leaving 13 bases between the germline ends. The CDR3 covers 14 residues.

The rearrangement links TRBV7-2 to TRBJ1-1, with a possible D match to TRBD1 (6 bases). CDR3 length: 13 residues. Germline V CDR1 and CDR2: SGHTA, FQGNSA. V was cut by 4 bases and J by 9 bases, with 15 bases left in between. Written as DNA, the CDR3 is TGTGCCAGCAGCTCAGGACAGCAGGGTCAAGCTTTCTTT. It yields the protein CASSSGQQGQAFF.

The genes are TRBV7-2 and TRBJ2-7, with 9 nucleotides matching TRBD2. The J segment lost 4 bases and the V segment lost 1 base, leaving 5 bases of the junction unmatched. Looked up from germline, CDR1 is SGHTA and CDR2 is FQGNSA. This CDR3 has 15 residues. The CDR3 here is CASSLGSLAGYEQYF. Here the CDR3 DNA reads TGTGCCAGCAGCTTAGGTTCCCTAGCGGGGTACGAGCAGTACTTC.

The rearrangement joins TRBV6-2 or TRBV6-3 to TRBJ2-5; D is undetermined. The CDR3 loop spans 11 amino acids. V lost 6 bases and J lost 5, with 7 bases in between. Per the germline V gene, CDR1 is MNHEY and CDR2 is SVGEGT. CDR3 bases: TGTGCCAGCAGCCTTGCGGAGACCCAGTACTTC. Translating it yields CASSLAETQYF.

The table lists this clone with a count of one. V and J are TRBV4-2 and TRBJ2-3; TRBD2 aligns across 7 bases. The V segment lost 1 base and the J segment 3 bases; nucleotides outside the gene matches: 4. The germline V gene encodes CDR1 LGHNA and CDR2 YNFKEQ. The CDR3 totals 15 residues. CDR3 sequence: CASSQGAGKTDTQYF. The DNA for the CDR3 is TGTGCCAGCAGCCAAGGAGCGGGAAAAACAGATACGCAGTATTTT.

This clone was observed once. As DNA, the CDR3 is TGCAGTGCTAGTTATGGAAACACCATATATTTT. Translating gives CSASYGNTIYF. The rearrangement joins TRBV20-1 to TRBJ1-3; no reliable D call. Germline assignment: CDR1 DFQATT and CDR2 SNEGSKA (reference sequence). The CDR3 spans 11 residues. V lost 3 bases to trimming and J lost 3 bases, with 3 bases between them.

This rearrangement joins TRBV27 to TRBJ2-2; TRBD1 agrees at 8 bases. Germline CDR1 MNHEY, CDR2 SMNVEV (reference sequence). The CDR3 sequence is 15 residues long. J was trimmed by 7 bases and V by 3 bases; bases with no gene match: 7. The CDR3 coding sequence is TGTGCCAGCAGTTTGAGGCAGGGGGCGATCGGGGAGCTGTTTTTT. The encoded protein is CASSLRQGAIGELFF.

This CDR3 reads CASSSLTGWQPQHF. Here the CDR3 DNA reads TGTGCCAGCAGTTCTCTGACAGGGTGGCAGCCCCAGCATTTT. The chain recombines TRBV28 with TRBJ1-5; TRBD1 aligns across 7 bases. Germline CDR1 and CDR2: MDHEN and SYDVKM. The CDR3 contains 14 residues. Germline trimming cut 4 bases from V and 7 bases from J; bases unmatched to any gene: 7.

The chain employs TRBV14 and TRBJ2-3; D might be TRBD1 (6 bases). Trimming shortened V by 2 bases and J by 0 bases, and 18 bases separated the two germline ends. CDR1 is SGHDN, CDR2 FVKESK, per germline. There are 18 residues in the CDR3. The CDR3 loop reads CASSQKGGEGVSTDTQYF. In DNA form, the CDR3 reads TGTGCCAGCAGCCAAAAAGGAGGAGAGGGGGTCAGCACAGATACGCAGTATTTT. Full variable domain (remainder filled in from reference TRBV14 and TRBJ2-3): EAGVTQFPSHSVIEKGQTVTLRCDPISGHDNLYWYRRVMGKEIKFLLHFVKESKQDESGMPNNRFLAERTGGTYSTLKVQPAELEDSGVYFCASSQKGGEGVSTDTQYFGPGTRLTVL.

The chain carries TRBV5-1 and TRBJ1-2, with D perhaps matching TRBD1 (6 bases). Trimming pared 2 bases from V and 6 bases from J, leaving 11 bases between. The CDR3 spans 13 residues. Germline-derived CDR1 and CDR2 are SGHRS and YFSETQ. For the CDR3, the DNA is TGCGCCAGCAGCTTCTTGAACAGGGATGGCTACACCTTC. Its protein is CASSFLNRDGYTF.

This clone was counted a few times. CDR3 sequence: CASSTGGGYEQYF. The CDR3 DNA is TGTGCCAGCAGCACGGGAGGGGGCTACGAGCAGTACTTC. V is TRBV6-5 and J is TRBJ2-7, with 8 bases lining up with TRBD2. Germline assignment: CDR1 MNHEY and CDR2 SVGAGI. This CDR3 has 13 amino acids. The V segment lost 6 bases and the J segment 3 bases; nucleotides outside the gene matches: 4.

This chain uses TRBV7-9 with TRBJ2-5; a possible D gene is TRBD2 (5 bases). CDR3 length equals 14 residues. Germline V gives CDR1 SEHNR, CDR2 FQNEAQ (reference sequence). V was pared by 2 bases and J by 5 bases, with 12 bases between. The CDR3 spells CASSLSGSRETQYF. CDR3 nucleotides: TGTGCCAGCAGCTTAAGCGGTAGTAGGGAGACCCAGTACTTC.

The chain has TRBV27 and TRBJ2-1; D may be TRBD1 (5 bases). Trimming cost V 0 bases and J 1 base, with 7 bases left between them. This CDR3 comprises 15 residues. Germline V gene lookup returns CDR1 MNHEY and CDR2 SMNVEV (reference sequence). The CDR3 here is CASSLSQGSYNEQFF. The CDR3 coding sequence is TGTGCCAGCAGTTTATCTCAGGGATCCTACAATGAGCAGTTCTTC.

V is TRBV30 and J is TRBJ1-2; D remains unclear. This CDR3 has 12 residues. V gave up 1 base and J gave up 8 bases, with 11 bases separating them. Germline-derived CDR1 and CDR2 are GTSNPN and SVGIG (reference sequence). CDR3 residues: CAWSGGERGYTF. In DNA form, the CDR3 reads TGTGCCTGGAGTGGCGGCGAGAGGGGCTACACCTTC.

This chain connects TRBV30 to TRBJ2-7; D perhaps matches TRBD2 (5 bases). Trimming shortened V by 5 bases and J by 2 bases, and 10 bases separated the two germline ends. CDR1 is GTSNPN and CDR2 is SVGIG in the germline V gene (reference sequence). The CDR3 has 12 amino acids. This CDR3 is CAWGPGAYEQYF. The CDR3 DNA reads as TGTGCCTGGGGCCCCGGGGCCTACGAGCAGTACTTC.

In its sample, this clone was seen a few times. This chain joins TRBV7-2 and TRBJ2-3, with D tentatively TRBD2 (6 bases). Germline CDR1 is SGHTA and CDR2 is FQGNSA. The CDR3 sequence is 17 residues long. The V end was cut by 5 bases, the J end by 10 bases, with 28 bases between. The CDR3 DNA follows: TGTGCCAGCAGCCCCCCAGCTGGGACTCCGGTCCAAAGGGCGCAGTATTTT. Its translation: CASSPPAGTPVQRAQYF.

The chain uses TRBV5-1 and TRBJ2-3, with 7 positions matching TRBD2. V lost 0 bases, J lost 4 bases, and 17 bases stayed unmatched. The CDR3 spans 19 residues. In germline, CDR1 is SGHRS, CDR2 YFSETQ. The CDR3 nucleotides read TGCGCCAGCAGCTTGGGGTCCGTTGGGCTAGCGGCCTTCTCAGATACGCAGTATTTT. It translates to CASSLGSVGLAAFSDTQYF.

This chain connects TRBV5-5 to TRBJ1-2, with D tentatively TRBD1 (5 bases). The V end was cut by 1 base, the J end by 0 bases, with 7 bases between. CDR1 and CDR2 from the germline V gene are SGHKS and YYEKEE (reference sequence). CDR3 length: 14 amino acids. The CDR3 bases are TGTGCCAGCAGCTTGATACAGGCTAACTATGGCTACACCTTC. It codes for CASSLIQANYGYTF.

The V and J genes are TRBV18 and TRBJ1-6; D not certain. V dropped 6 bases and J dropped 13 bases, with 22 bases sitting between them. Germline CDR1 KGHSH, CDR2 LQKENI. The CDR3 extends over 15 amino acids. The CDR3: CASSPGMGENVPLHF. The CDR3 nucleotides read TGTGCCAGCTCCCCGGGAATGGGAGAGAATGTCCCCCTCCACTTT.

The table lists this clone with a count of one. V usage is TRBV29-1 and J usage is TRBJ2-3, with 9 bases aligning to TRBD2. The V gene's germline CDR1 is SQVTM and CDR2 ANQGSEA. J was trimmed by 0 bases and V by 4 bases; bases with no gene match: 5. CDR3 length: 15 amino acids. This CDR3 is CSVARGGTSTDTQYF. The CDR3 nucleotides read TGCAGCGTTGCGCGGGGGGGGACCAGCACAGATACGCAGTATTTT.